This record concerns one T cell receptor beta chain sequence. This entry comes from a study of blood T cell repertoires in COVID-19. Seattle patients were enrolled during active infection and followed longitudinally. Measured with immunoSEQ multiplex PCR; TCRdb has only the in-frame clones, and not every one. The table includes roughly 150,000 clones, roughly 93% detected once. The clonotype originates from a man between 18 and 29 years old with COVID-19, enrolled during active disease. What was sequenced was peripheral blood.

CDR3 sequence (DNA): TGTGCCAGCTCACTAGCGGGAGGATCCTTCTCCTACAATGAGCAGTTCTTC. As protein: CASSLAGGSFSYNEQFF. V gene TRBV6-4 combines with J gene TRBJ2-1; 12 bases align to TRBD2. Trimming removed 8 bases from V and 0 bases from J; junction bases left unmatched: 8. CDR3 size: 17 residues. From germline, CDR1 is MRHNA and CDR2 SNTAGT.